This is a list of T cell receptor beta chains from one sample in a study of TIL therapy for anti-PD-1-resistant metastatic lung cancer. Repertoires were generated with immunoSEQ multiplex PCR, while TCRdb's copy carries only in-frame clones and drops some. Altogether around 15,000 clones are present, about 84% being singletons, with the ten largest covering approximately 0.85%. The source was blood, collected at baseline. These receptors were obtained from a person between 25 and 80 years old with non-small cell lung cancer. Both conserved end residues are trimmed from each CDR3.

V	length	J	CDR3
TRBV7-2	13	TRBJ2-2	ASSFYFGVAGELF
TRBV30	11	TRBJ2-7	ASQDLATYEQY
TRBV7-2	11	TRBJ2-2	ASSPGTAGELF
TRBV7-2	11	TRBJ2-5	ASSLAGGGTQY
TRBV29-1	10	TRBJ2-4	SGQLAKNIQY
TRBV5-1	13	TRBJ2-3	ASSITSGSTDTQY
TRBV4-2	12	TRBJ1-1	ASSHTAVRTEAF
TRBV4-2	13	TRBJ2-7	ASSQVRGLGGEQY
TRBV7-2	13	TRBJ1-6	ASSLDWSYNSPLH
TRBV9	12	TRBJ2-2	ATSTGGVTGELF